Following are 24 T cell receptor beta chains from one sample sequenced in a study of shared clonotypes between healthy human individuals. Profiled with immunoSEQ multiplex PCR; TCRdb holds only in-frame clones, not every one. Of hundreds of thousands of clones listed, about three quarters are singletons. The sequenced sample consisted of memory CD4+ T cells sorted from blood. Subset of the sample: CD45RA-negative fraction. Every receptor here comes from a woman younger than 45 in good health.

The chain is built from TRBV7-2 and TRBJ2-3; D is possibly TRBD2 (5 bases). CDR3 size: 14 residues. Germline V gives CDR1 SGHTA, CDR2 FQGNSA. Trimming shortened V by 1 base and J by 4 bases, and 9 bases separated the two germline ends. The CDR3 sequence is CASSLELAPDTQYF. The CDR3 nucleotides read TGTGCCAGCAGCTTAGAGCTAGCTCCAGATACGCAGTATTTT.

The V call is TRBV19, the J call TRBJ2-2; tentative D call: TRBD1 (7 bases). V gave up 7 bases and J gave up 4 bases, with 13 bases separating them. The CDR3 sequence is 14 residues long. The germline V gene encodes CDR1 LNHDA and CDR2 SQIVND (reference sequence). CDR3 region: CASTRQGGTGELFF. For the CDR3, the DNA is TGTGCCAGTACCAGACAGGGAGGCACCGGGGAGCTGTTTTTT.

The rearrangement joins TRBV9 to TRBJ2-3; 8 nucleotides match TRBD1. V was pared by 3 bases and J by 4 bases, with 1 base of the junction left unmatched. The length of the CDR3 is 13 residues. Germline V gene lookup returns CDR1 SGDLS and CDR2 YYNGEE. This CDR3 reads CASSARGPDTQYF. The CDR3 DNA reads TGTGCCAGCAGCGCCAGGGGGCCAGATACGCAGTATTTT.

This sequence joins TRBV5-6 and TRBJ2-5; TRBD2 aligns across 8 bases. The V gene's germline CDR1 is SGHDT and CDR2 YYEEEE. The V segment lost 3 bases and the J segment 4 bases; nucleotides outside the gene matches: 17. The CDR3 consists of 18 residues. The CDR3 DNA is TGTGCCAGCAGCTACAAATTGGGTAGCGGGAACACCGCAGAGACCCAGTACTTC. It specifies CASSYKLGSGNTAETQYF.

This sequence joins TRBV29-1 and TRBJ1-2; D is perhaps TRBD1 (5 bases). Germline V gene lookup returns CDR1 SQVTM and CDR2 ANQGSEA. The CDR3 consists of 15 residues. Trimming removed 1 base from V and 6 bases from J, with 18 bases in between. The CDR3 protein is CSVEGGGGVRHGYTF. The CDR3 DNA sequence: TGCAGCGTTGAAGGGGGTGGAGGGGTGCGACATGGCTACACCTTC. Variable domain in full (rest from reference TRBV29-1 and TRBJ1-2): SAVISQKPSRDICQRGTSLTIQCQVDSQVTMMFWYRQQPGQSLTLIATANQGSEATYESGFVIDKFPISRPNLTFSTLTVSNMSPEDSSIYLCSVEGGGGVRHGYTFGSGTRLTVV.

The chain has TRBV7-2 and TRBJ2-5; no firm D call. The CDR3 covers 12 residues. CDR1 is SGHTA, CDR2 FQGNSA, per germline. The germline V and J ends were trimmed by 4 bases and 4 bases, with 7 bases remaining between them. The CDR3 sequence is CASSSHLETQYF. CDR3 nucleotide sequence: TGTGCCAGCAGCTCTCACCTAGAGACCCAGTACTTC. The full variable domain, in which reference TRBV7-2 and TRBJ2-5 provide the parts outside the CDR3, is GAGVSQSPSNKVTEKGKDVELRCDPISGHTALYWYRQSLGQGLEFLIYFQGNSAPDKSGLPSDRFSAERTGGSVSTLTIQRTQQEDSAVYLCASSSHLETQYFGPGTRLLVL.

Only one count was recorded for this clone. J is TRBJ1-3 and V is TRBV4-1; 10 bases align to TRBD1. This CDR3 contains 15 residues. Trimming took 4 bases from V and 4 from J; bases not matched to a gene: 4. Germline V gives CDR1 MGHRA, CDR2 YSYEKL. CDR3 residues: CASSRGTGDGNTIYF. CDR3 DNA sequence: TGCGCCAGCAGCCGCGGGACAGGGGACGGAAACACCATATATTTT.

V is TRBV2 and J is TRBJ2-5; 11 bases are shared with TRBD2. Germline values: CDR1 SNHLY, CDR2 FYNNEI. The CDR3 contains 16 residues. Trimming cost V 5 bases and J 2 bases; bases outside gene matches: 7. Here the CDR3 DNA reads TGTGCCAGCAGTAAATTTGGGACTAGCGGACAAGAGACCCAGTACTTC. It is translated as CASSKFGTSGQETQYF.

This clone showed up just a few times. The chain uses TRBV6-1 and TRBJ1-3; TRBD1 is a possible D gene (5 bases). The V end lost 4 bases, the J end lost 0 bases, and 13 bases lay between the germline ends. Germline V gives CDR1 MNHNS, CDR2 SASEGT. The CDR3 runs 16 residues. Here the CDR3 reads CASSASEGSSGNTIYF. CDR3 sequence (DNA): TGTGCCAGCAGTGCTTCGGAGGGGTCCTCTGGAAACACCATATATTTT.

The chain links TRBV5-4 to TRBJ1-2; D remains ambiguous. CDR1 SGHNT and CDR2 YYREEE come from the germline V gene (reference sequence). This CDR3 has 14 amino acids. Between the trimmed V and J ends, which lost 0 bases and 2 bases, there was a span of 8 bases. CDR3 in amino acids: CASSLGQRNYGYTF. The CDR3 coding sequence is TGTGCCAGCAGCTTGGGGCAGCGCAACTATGGCTACACCTTC.

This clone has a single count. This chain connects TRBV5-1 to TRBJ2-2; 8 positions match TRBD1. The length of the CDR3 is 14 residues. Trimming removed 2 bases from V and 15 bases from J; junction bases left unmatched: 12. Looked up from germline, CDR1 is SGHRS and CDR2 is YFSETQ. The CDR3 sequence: CASSFADRDGVVFF. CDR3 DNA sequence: TGCGCCAGCAGCTTCGCGGACAGGGACGGGGTTGTGTTTTTT.

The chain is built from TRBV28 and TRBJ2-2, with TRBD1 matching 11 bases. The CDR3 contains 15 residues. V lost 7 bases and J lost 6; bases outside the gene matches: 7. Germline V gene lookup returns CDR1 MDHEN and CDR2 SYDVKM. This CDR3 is CASKEGQGAAGELFF. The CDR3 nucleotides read TGTGCCAGCAAAGAAGGACAGGGGGCCGCCGGGGAGCTGTTTTTT.

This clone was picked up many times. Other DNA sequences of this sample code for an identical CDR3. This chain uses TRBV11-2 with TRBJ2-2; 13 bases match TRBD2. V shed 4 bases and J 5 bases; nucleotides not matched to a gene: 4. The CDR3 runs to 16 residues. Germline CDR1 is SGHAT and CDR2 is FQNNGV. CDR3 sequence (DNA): TGTGCCAGCAGCTCCGGACTAGCGGGAGTGACCGGGGAGCTGTTTTTT. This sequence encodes CASSSGLAGVTGELFF.

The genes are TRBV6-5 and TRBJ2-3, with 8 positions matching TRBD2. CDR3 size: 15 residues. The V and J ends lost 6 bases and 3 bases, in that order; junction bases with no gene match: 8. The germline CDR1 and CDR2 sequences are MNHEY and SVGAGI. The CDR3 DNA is TGTGCCAGCAGATACGAGCGGGAGCCGACAGATACGCAGTATTTT. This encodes CASRYEREPTDTQYF.

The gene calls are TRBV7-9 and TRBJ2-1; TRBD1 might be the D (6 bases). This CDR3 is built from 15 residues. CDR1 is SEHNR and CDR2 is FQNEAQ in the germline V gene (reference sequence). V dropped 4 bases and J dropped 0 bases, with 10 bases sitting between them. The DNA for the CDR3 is TGTGCCAGCAGCTCGACAGGTCCCTCCTACAATGAGCAGTTCTTC. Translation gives CASSSTGPSYNEQFF.

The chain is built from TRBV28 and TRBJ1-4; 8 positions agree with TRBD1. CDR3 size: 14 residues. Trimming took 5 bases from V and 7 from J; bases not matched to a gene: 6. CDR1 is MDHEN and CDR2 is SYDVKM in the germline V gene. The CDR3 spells CASSTETGVEKLFF. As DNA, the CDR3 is TGTGCCAGCAGTACAGAGACAGGGGTTGAAAAACTGTTTTTT.

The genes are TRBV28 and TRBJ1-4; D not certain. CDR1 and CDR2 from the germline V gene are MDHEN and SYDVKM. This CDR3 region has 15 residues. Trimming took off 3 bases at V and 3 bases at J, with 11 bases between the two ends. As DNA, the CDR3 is TGTGCCAGCAGTTTCCCTTTAGGACCTAATGAAAAACTGTTTTTT. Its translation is CASSFPLGPNEKLFF.

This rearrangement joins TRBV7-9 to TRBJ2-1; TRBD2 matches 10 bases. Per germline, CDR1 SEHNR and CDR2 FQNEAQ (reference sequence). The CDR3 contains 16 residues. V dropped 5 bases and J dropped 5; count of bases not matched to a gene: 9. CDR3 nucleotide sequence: TGTGCCAGCAGCCGGCTGAGTCTAGCGGGAGACAATGAGCAGTTCTTC. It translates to CASSRLSLAGDNEQFF.

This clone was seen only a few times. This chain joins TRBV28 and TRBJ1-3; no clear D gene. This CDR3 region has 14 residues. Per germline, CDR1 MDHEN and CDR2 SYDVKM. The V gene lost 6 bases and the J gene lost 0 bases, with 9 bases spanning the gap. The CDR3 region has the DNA TGTGCCAGCAGATGGACCCTCTCTGGAAACACCATATATTTT. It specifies CASRWTLSGNTIYF.

The DNA for the CDR3 is TGTGCCAGCCTCCGGGAGGGGGTCTCTTCTGGCTACACCTTC. It yields the protein CASLREGVSSGYTF. This chain links TRBV28 with TRBJ1-2; D possibly corresponds to TRBD1 (6 bases). V lost 8 bases and J lost 7, with 20 bases in between. Per germline, CDR1 MDHEN and CDR2 SYDVKM. CDR3 length equals 14 residues.

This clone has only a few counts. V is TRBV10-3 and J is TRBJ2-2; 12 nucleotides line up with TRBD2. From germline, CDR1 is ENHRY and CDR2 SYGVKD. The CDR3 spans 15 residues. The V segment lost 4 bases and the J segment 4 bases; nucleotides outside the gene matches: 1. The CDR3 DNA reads TGTGCCATCAGTGTGGGACTAGCGGGCACCGGGGAGCTGTTTTTT. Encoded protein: CAISVGLAGTGELFF.

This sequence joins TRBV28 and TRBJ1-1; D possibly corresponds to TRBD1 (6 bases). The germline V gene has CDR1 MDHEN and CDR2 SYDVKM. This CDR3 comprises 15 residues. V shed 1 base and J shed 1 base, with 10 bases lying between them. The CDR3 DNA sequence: TGTGCCAGCAGTTTATTTGTGACAGGGAACACTGAAGCTTTCTTT. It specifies CASSLFVTGNTEAFF.

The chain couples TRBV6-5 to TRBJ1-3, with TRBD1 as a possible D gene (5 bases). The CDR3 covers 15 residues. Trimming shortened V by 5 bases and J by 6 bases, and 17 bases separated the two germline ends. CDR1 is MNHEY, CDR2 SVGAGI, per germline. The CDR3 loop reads CASSRLGQGENTIYF. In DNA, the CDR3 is TGTGCCAGCAGTCGACTCGGGCAGGGCGAAAACACCATATATTTT.

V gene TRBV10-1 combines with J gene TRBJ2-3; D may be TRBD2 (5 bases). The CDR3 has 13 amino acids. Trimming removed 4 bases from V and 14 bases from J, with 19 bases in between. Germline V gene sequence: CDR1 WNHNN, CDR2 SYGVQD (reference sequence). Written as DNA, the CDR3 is TGCGCCAGCAGTGGGTATGTGGAGGAGGCTGTGTATTTT. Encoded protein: CASSGYVEEAVYF.